This T cell receptor (beta chain) appears in the sequencing data of a study of control samples from healthy donors and cancer patients. Assay used: immunoSEQ multiplex PCR; TCRdb lists only in-frame clones, some missing. The sample yields roughly 450,000 clones, around 90% seen once. This clone occurred once. The sample was PBMCs. The receptor comes from a man aged 40-50 years with head and neck cancer.

The CDR3 sequence is CAWSTVNSPLHF. DNA of the CDR3: TGTGCCTGGTCGACCGTCAATTCACCCCTCCACTTT. This chain uses TRBV30 with TRBJ1-6, with unresolved D. The V gene lost 5 bases and the J gene lost 7 bases, with 9 bases spanning the gap. CDR1 GTSNPN and CDR2 SVGIG come from the germline V gene (reference sequence). The CDR3 totals 12 residues.